This T cell receptor beta chain was captured in a study of blood T cell repertoires in COVID-19. Whole-study context: Acute-phase and convalescent COVID-19 samples originated in the United States, Italy and Spain. T cells, B-cell-depleted T cells, or PBMCs supplied cDNA or gDNA.

The CDR3 length is 15 residues. CDR1 is MNHNY, CDR2 SVGAGI, per germline (reference sequence). Trimming took 0 bases from V and 4 from J; bases not matched to a gene: 0. The authors' processing: For nucleated cells, counts were estimated from reference gene primer amplification. Sequenced by immunoSEQ multiplex PCR; TCRdb stores in-frame clones only, minus some. Clone size and V and J calls were adopted from that table, with D and trimming inferred from the DNA. The data contain under 200,000 clones, around 86% of them singletons. The chain recombines TRBV6-6 with TRBJ2-5, with 12 bases identical to TRBD2. This receptor was taken from a man between 60 and 75 years old with COVID-19, enrolled during active disease. Sequencing input: peripheral blood. The CDR3 here is CASSYSGLAGETQYF. The DNA for the CDR3 is TGTGCCAGCAGTTACTCGGGACTAGCGGGAGAGACCCAGTACTTC.